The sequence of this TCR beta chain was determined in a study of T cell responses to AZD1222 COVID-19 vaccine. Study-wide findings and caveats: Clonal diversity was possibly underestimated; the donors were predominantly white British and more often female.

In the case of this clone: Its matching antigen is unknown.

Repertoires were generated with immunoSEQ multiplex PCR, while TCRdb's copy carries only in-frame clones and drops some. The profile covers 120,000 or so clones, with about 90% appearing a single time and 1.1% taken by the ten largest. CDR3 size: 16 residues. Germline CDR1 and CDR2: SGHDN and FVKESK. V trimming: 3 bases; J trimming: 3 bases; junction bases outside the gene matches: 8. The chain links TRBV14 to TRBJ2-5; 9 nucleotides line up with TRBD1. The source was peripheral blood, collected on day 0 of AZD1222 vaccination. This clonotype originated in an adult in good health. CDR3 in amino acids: CASSHLRGTGKETQYF. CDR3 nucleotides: TGTGCCAGCAGCCACCTTAGGGGGACAGGGAAAGAGACCCAGTACTTC.